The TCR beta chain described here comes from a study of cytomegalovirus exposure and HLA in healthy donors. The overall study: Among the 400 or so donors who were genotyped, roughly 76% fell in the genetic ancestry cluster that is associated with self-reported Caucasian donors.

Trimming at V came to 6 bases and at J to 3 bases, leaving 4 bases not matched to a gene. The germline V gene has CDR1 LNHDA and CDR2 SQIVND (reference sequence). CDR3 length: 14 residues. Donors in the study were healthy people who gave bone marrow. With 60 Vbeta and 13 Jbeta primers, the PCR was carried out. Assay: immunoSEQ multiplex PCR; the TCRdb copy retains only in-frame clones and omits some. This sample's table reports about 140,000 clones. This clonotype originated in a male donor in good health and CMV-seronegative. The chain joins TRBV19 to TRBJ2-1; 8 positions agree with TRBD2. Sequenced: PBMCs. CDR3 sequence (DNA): TGTGCCAGTAGCGGGGGGGACCTCTACAATGAGCAGTTCTTC. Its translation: CASSGGDLYNEQFF.